The rows below give T cell receptor beta chains drawn from one sample of a study of blood T cell repertoires in COVID-19. Produced via immunoSEQ multiplex PCR; TCRdb's table is partial and in-frame only. The data show tens of thousands of clones, with more than 80% seen just once and 18% held by the top ten. The sample consisted of peripheral blood. Receptors originate from a woman aged 60-70 years with COVID-19, enrolled during active disease. Both conserved end residues are part of each CDR3. The order of the fields is D gene, J gene, clone size, V gene, CDR3 protein, CDR3 DNA. A D gene is named only where the DNA matches it firmly. Size tells how often a clone was seen (once, few, many) or the class of an expanded clone, and some rows leave it out.

>TRBD1|TRBJ1-5|-|TRBV2
CASSSGTDTYSNQPQHF
TGTGCCAGCAGCTCCGGGACAGACACTTATAGCAATCAGCCCCAGCATTTT
>TRBD1|TRBJ1-4|-|TRBV2
CASIRTGANEKLFF
TGTGCCAGCATCCGGACAGGGGCAAATGAAAAACTGTTTTTT
>TRBD2|TRBJ2-5|-|TRBV11-2
CASSLMGLAGDETQYF
TGTGCCAGCAGCTTAATGGGACTAGCGGGTGATGAGACCCAGTACTTC
>TRBD1|TRBJ2-2|-|TRBV5-6
CASSPRTGGNTGELFF
TGTGCCAGCAGCCCAAGGACAGGGGGCAACACCGGGGAGCTGTTTTTT
>TRBD1|TRBJ1-4|-|TRBV30
CAWSATDRDKLFF
TGTGCCTGGAGTGCCACTGACAGGGATAAACTGTTTTTT
>-|TRBJ1-5|-|TRBV6-6
CASRDSTPPQHF
TGTGCCAGCAGGGACTCAACTCCGCCCCAGCATTTT
>-|TRBJ1-1|-|TRBV27
CASSLSPFGVHMNTEAFF
TGTGCCAGCAGTTTATCTCCGTTCGGGGTTCACATGAACACTGAAGCTTTCTTT
>-|TRBJ2-5|-|TRBV9
CASSVSGMGETQYF
TGTGCCAGCAGCGTATCAGGGATGGGGGAGACCCAGTACTTC
>-|TRBJ1-4|-|TRBV14
CASSPAFGGNEKLFF
TGTGCCAGCAGCCCCGCTTTCGGGGGTAATGAAAAACTGTTTTTT
>-|TRBJ1-5|-|TRBV7-8
CASSLVQGWGNQPQHF
TGTGCCAGCAGCTTAGTACAGGGTTGGGGCAATCAGCCCCAGCATTTT
>TRBD2|TRBJ2-5|-|TRBV6-5
CASSPGLWETQYF
TGTGCCAGCAGTCCGGGACTATGGGAGACCCAGTACTTC
>-|TRBJ2-1|once|TRBV12-3/TRBV12-4
CASREPSYNEQFF
TGTGCCAGCAGGGAGCCGTCCTACAATGAGCAGTTCTTC
>-|TRBJ1-1|once|TRBV28
CASSIPGATEAFF
TGTGCCAGCAGTATCCCAGGGGCCACTGAAGCTTTCTTT
>-|TRBJ1-5|-|TRBV10-3
CAISAGQDSNQPQHF
TGTGCCATCAGTGCAGGGCAGGATAGCAATCAGCCCCAGCATTTT
>TRBD1|TRBJ2-1|-|TRBV27
CATQTGVLTTYNEQFF
TGTGCCACCCAGACAGGGGTCCTTACCACCTACAATGAGCAGTTCTTC
>-|TRBJ2-3|-|TRBV5-1
CASSPKGDTQYF
TGCGCCAGCAGTCCCAAGGGGGATACGCAGTATTTT
>TRBD1|TRBJ1-2|-|TRBV15
CATSRPGGVSGYTF
TGTGCCACCAGCCGCCCAGGGGGCGTCTCCGGCTACACCTTC
>TRBD2|TRBJ2-7|-|TRBV7-9
CASTDGTSGRTYEQYF
TGTGCCAGCACCGATGGGACTAGCGGGAGGACCTACGAGCAGTACTTC
>-|TRBJ1-5|few|TRBV4-2
CASSQAGFGGNQPQHF
TGTGCCAGCAGCCAAGCAGGGTTCGGAGGCAATCAGCCCCAGCATTTT
>-|TRBJ2-7|-|TRBV7-7
CASSRDAGVEQYF
TGTGCTAGCAGCAGAGACGCAGGGGTCGAGCAGTACTTC
>TRBD1|TRBJ1-2|-|TRBV5-4
CASSWDRDGYGYTF
TGTGCCAGCAGCTGGGACAGGGATGGCTATGGCTACACCTTC
>-|TRBJ1-4|-|TRBV24-1
CATSDSWGATNEKLFF
TGTGCCACCAGTGACTCTTGGGGGGCAACTAATGAAAAACTGTTTTTT
>-|TRBJ2-7|-|TRBV10-2
CASSVSGGQGSEQYF
TGCGCCAGCAGTGTTTCCGGGGGGCAAGGGTCGGAGCAGTACTTC
>-|TRBJ2-7|-|TRBV30
CAWDRNYEQYF
TGTGCCTGGGACAGGAACTACGAGCAGTACTTC
>TRBD2|TRBJ2-1|-|TRBV7-3
CASSLIGAGGHNEQFF
TGTGCCAGCAGCTTAATAGGAGCGGGAGGCCACAATGAGCAGTTCTTC
>-|TRBJ1-2|-|TRBV14
CASSQDKTAGARRDGYTF
TGTGCCAGCAGCCAAGACAAAACGGCAGGGGCAAGACGGGATGGCTACACCTTC
>-|TRBJ2-5|-|TRBV30
CAWSLGQQNQETQYF
TGTGCCTGGAGCCTCGGACAACAGAACCAAGAGACCCAGTACTTC
>-|TRBJ1-5|-|TRBV5-6
CASSFQGSNQPQHF
TGTGCCAGCAGCTTTCAGGGGAGCAATCAGCCCCAGCATTTT
>-|TRBJ1-5|-|TRBV6-5
CASRGSNQPQHF
TGTGCCAGCAGGGGCAGTAATCAGCCCCAGCATTTT
>TRBD2|TRBJ2-5|-|TRBV27
CASSLSLGTKETQYF
TGTGCCAGCAGTTTATCTCTGGGGACTAAAGAGACCCAGTACTTC
>-|TRBJ1-6|-|TRBV6-6
CASLGGPLHF
TGTGCCAGCTTGGGAGGACCCCTCCACTTT
>TRBD2|TRBJ2-7|-|TRBV7-3
CASSYSSGRGYEQYF
TGTGCCAGCAGCTACTCTAGCGGGAGAGGGTACGAGCAGTACTTC
>-|TRBJ2-7|-|TRBV14
CASSQEPYSSYEQYF
TGTGCCAGCAGCCAAGAACCTTACAGCTCCTACGAGCAGTACTTC
>-|TRBJ1-2|once|TRBV5-1
CASSLGLGDGYTF
TGCGCCAGCAGCTTGGGGTTAGGGGATGGCTACACCTTC
>-|TRBJ2-7|-|TRBV7-8
CASSLRGSDRESQEQYF
TGTGCCAGCAGCTTACGCGGGTCGGACAGAGAGTCCCAGGAGCAGTACTTC
>-|TRBJ1-2|-|TRBV24-1
CATSPRANYGYTF
TGTGCCACCAGTCCCAGGGCTAACTATGGCTACACCTTC
>-|TRBJ2-3|-|TRBV18
CASSGQQTDTQYF
TGTGCCAGCTCAGGACAGCAGACAGATACGCAGTATTTT